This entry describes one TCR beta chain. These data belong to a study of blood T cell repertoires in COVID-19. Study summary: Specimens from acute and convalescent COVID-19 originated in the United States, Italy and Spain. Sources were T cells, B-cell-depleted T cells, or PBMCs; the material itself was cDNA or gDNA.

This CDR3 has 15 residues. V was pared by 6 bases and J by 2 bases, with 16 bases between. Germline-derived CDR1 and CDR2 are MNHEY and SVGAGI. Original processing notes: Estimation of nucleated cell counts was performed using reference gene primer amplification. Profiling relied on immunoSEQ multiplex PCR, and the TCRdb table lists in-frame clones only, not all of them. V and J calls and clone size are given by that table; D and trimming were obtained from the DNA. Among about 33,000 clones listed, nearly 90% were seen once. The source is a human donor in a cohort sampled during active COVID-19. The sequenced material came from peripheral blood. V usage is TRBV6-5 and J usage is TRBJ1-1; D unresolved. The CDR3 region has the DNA TGTGCCAGCAGCCGACTAAGAAAAAAAAACACTGAAGCTTTCTTT. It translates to CASSRLRKKNTEAFF.